The rows below give T cell receptor beta chains drawn from one sample of a study of control samples from healthy donors and cancer patients. Clones were read by immunoSEQ multiplex PCR, and TCRdb kept only the in-frame ones, dropping some. Of roughly 73,000 clones listed, 75% to 90% are singletons. The sample comprised blood. Receptor source: a middle-aged man in good health. CDR3s include the opening cysteine and the closing phenylalanine or tryptophan. Fields, in order: V gene, D gene, CDR3 length, clone size, J gene, CDR3 protein, CDR3 DNA. D genes are given only for firm matches. The size entry is marked missing in some rows and otherwise reads once, few, many or a size class.

v_gene: TRBV10-3
d_gene: .
len: 16
abundance: .
j_gene: TRBJ2-3
CDR3aa: CAISGYSEDFTDTQYF
CDR3nt: TGTGCCATCAGTGGCTACAGCGAAGACTTCACAGATACGCAGTATTTT

v_gene: TRBV2
d_gene: .
len: 14
abundance: .
j_gene: TRBJ2-6
CDR3aa: CASTGGSGANVLTF
CDR3nt: TGTGCCAGTACTGGGGGATCTGGGGCCAACGTCCTGACTTTC

v_gene: TRBV7-2
d_gene: TRBD1
len: 16
abundance: .
j_gene: TRBJ2-5
CDR3aa: CASSLTGGGMGETQYF
CDR3nt: TGTGCCAGCAGCTTAACAGGGGGCGGGATGGGAGAGACCCAGTACTTC

v_gene: TRBV6-1
d_gene: .
len: 13
abundance: .
j_gene: TRBJ1-1
CDR3aa: CASSEGLRLRAFF
CDR3nt: TGTGCCAGCAGTGAGGGACTTCGACTAAGGGCTTTCTTT

v_gene: TRBV2
d_gene: TRBD1
len: 12
abundance: .
j_gene: TRBJ2-2
CDR3aa: CASTRQGGELFF
CDR3nt: TGTGCCAGCACCCGACAGGGCGGGGAGCTGTTTTTT

v_gene: TRBV15
d_gene: .
len: 12
abundance: .
j_gene: TRBJ2-5
CDR3aa: CATSRALETQYF
CDR3nt: TGTGCCACCAGCAGGGCTCTAGAGACCCAGTACTTC

v_gene: TRBV3-1/TRBV3-2
d_gene: .
len: 18
abundance: once
j_gene: TRBJ1-6
CDR3aa: CASSQELEGYAYSSPLHF
CDR3nt: TGTGCCAGCAGCCAAGAGTTGGAAGGATATGCCTACAGTTCACCCCTCCACTTT

v_gene: TRBV5-1
d_gene: .
len: 13
abundance: .
j_gene: TRBJ2-2
CDR3aa: CASSLGETGELFF
CDR3nt: TGCGCCAGCAGCTTGGGGGAGACCGGGGAGCTGTTTTTT

v_gene: TRBV9
d_gene: .
len: 13
abundance: .
j_gene: TRBJ1-1
CDR3aa: CASSARQNTEAFF
CDR3nt: TGTGCCAGCAGCGCCCGACAGAACACTGAAGCTTTCTTT

v_gene: TRBV30
d_gene: TRBD1
len: 15
abundance: .
j_gene: TRBJ2-2
CDR3aa: CAWARDRGRSGELFF
CDR3nt: TGTGCCTGGGCTAGAGACAGGGGGCGAAGCGGGGAGCTGTTTTTT

v_gene: TRBV10-3
d_gene: .
len: 14
abundance: .
j_gene: TRBJ1-1
CDR3aa: CATVLRVENTEAFF
CDR3nt: TGTGCCACTGTTTTAAGGGTAGAGAACACTGAAGCTTTCTTT

v_gene: TRBV27
d_gene: TRBD2
len: 16
abundance: .
j_gene: TRBJ2-5
CDR3aa: CATWTITSGGKETQYF
CDR3nt: TGTGCCACCTGGACGATCACTAGCGGGGGGAAAGAGACCCAGTACTTC

v_gene: TRBV6-1
d_gene: TRBD2
len: 15
abundance: .
j_gene: TRBJ2-3
CDR3aa: CASTTSGRAADTQYF
CDR3nt: TGTGCCAGCACCACTAGCGGGAGGGCGGCAGATACGCAGTATTTT

v_gene: TRBV28
d_gene: .
len: 15
abundance: .
j_gene: TRBJ1-1
CDR3aa: CASSLLGQMSTEAFF
CDR3nt: TGTGCCAGCAGTTTACTCGGACAGATGAGCACTGAAGCTTTCTTT

v_gene: TRBV12-3/TRBV12-4
d_gene: .
len: 13
abundance: .
j_gene: TRBJ2-1
CDR3aa: CASSLGPYNEQFF
CDR3nt: TGTGCCAGCAGCCTCGGCCCCTACAATGAGCAGTTCTTC